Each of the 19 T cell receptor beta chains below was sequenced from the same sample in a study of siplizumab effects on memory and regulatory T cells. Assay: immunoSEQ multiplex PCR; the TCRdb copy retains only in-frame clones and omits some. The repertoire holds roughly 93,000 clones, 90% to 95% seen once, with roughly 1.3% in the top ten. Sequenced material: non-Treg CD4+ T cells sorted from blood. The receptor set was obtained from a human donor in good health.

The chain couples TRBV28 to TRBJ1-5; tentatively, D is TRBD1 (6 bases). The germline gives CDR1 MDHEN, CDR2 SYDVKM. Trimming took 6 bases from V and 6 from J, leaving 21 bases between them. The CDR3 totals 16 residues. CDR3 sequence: CASSPFRVGATQPQHF. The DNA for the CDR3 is TGTGCCAGCAGCCCCTTCCGGGTGGGGGCCACTCAGCCCCAGCATTTT.

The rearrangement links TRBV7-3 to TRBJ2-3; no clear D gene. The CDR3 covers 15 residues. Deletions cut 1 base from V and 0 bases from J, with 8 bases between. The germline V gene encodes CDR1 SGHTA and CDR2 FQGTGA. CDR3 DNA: TGTGCCAGCAGCTTAAAACCTAGGAGCACAGATACGCAGTATTTT. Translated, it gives CASSLKPRSTDTQYF.

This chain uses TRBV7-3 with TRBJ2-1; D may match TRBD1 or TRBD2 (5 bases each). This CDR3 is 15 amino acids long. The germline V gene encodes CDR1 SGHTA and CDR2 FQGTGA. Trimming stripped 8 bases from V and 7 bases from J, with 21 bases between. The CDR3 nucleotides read TGTGCCAGCTCGCTAGAGGGGAGAGGGGAAAATGAGCAGTTCTTC. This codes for CASSLEGRGENEQFF.

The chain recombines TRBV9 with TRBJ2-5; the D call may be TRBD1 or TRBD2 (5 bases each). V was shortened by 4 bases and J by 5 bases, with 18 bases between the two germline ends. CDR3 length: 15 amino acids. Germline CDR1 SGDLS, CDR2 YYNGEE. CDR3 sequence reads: CASSLRGTGLETQYF. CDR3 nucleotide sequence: TGTGCCAGCAGCCTGCGAGGGACGGGTCTCGAGACCCAGTACTTC.

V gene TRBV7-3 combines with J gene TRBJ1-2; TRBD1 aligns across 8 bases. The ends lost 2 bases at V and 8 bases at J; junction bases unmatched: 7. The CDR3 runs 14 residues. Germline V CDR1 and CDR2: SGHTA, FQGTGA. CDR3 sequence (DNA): TGTGCCAGCAGCTTAGATAAGACAGGGGTAGGCTACACCTTC. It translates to CASSLDKTGVGYTF.

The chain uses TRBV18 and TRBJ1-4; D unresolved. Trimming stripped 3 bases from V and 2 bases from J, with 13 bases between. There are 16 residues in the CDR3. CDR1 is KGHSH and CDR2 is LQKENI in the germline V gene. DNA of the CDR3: TGTGCCAGCTCACCTACAGTGGTTGCGACTAATGAAAAACTGTTTTTT. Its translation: CASSPTVVATNEKLFF. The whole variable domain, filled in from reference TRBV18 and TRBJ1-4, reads NAGVMQNPRHLVRRRGQEARLRCSPMKGHSHVYWYRQLPEEGLKFMVYLQKENIIDESGMPKERFSAEFPKEGPSILRIQQVVRGDSAAYFCASSPTVVATNEKLFFGSGTQLSVL.

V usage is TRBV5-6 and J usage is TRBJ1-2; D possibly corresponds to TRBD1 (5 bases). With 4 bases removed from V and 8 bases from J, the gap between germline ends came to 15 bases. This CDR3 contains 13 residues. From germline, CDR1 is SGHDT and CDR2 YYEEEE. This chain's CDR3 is CASSRRQGNGYTF. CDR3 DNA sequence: TGTGCCAGCAGCCGACGCCAGGGTAACGGCTACACCTTC.

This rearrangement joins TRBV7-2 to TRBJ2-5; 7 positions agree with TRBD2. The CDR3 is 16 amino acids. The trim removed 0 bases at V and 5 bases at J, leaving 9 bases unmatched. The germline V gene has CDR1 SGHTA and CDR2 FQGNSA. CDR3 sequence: CASSLAGTSVGETQYF. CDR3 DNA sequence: TGTGCCAGCAGCTTAGCAGGAACTAGCGTAGGGGAGACCCAGTACTTC. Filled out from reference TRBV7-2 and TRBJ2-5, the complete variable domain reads GAGVSQSPSNKVTEKGKDVELRCDPISGHTALYWYRQSLGQGLEFLIYFQGNSAPDKSGLPSDRFSAERTGGSVSTLTIQRTQQEDSAVYLCASSLAGTSVGETQYFGPGTRLLVL.

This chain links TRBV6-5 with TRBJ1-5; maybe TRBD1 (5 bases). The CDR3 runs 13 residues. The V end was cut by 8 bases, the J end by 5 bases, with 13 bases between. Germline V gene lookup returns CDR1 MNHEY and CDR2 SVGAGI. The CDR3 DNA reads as TGTGCCAGCCGATTGGTGGGGGATCAGCCCCAGCATTTT. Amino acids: CASRLVGDQPQHF.

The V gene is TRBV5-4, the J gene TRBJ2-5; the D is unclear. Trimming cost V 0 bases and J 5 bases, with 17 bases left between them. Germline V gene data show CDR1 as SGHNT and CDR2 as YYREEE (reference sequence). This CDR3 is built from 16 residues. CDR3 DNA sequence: TGTGCCAGCAGCTTGGATCCTCGACCGCCCCGGGAGACCCAGTACTTC. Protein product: CASSLDPRPPRETQYF.

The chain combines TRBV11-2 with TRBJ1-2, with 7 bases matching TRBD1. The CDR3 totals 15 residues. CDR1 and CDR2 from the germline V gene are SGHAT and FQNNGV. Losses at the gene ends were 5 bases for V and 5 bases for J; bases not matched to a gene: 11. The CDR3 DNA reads TGTGCCAGCAGCCACGGGGACAGCCGAGTTTATGGCTACACCTTC. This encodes CASSHGDSRVYGYTF.

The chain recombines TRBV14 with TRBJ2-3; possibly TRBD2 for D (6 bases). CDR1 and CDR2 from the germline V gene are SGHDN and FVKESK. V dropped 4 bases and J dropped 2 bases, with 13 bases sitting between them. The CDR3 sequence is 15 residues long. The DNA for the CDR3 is TGTGCCAGCAGCCCGATGGGGGGTGCCACAGATACGCAGTATTTT. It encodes CASSPMGGATDTQYF. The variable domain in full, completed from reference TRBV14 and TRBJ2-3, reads EAGVTQFPSHSVIEKGQTVTLRCDPISGHDNLYWYRRVMGKEIKFLLHFVKESKQDESGMPNNRFLAERTGGTYSTLKVQPAELEDSGVYFCASSPMGGATDTQYFGPGTRLTVL.

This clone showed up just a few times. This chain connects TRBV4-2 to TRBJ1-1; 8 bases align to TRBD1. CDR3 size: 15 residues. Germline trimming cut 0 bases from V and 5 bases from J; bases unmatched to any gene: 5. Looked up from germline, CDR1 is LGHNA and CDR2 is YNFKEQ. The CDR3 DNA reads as TGTGCCAGCAGCCAAGAGGACAGGGCGGGTACTGAAGCTTTCTTT. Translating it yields CASSQEDRAGTEAFF.

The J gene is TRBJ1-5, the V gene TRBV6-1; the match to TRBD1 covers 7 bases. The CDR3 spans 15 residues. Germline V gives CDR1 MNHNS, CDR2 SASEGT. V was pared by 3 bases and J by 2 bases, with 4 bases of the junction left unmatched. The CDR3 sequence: CASSDRDRGNQPQHF. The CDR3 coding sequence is TGTGCCAGCAGTGACCGGGACAGAGGCAATCAGCCCCAGCATTTT.

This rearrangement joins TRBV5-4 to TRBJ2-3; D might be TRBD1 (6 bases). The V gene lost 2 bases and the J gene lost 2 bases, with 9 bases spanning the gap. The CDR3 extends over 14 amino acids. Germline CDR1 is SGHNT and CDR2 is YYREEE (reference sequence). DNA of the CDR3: TGTGCCAGCAGCTTTGGACAGTCCACAGATACGCAGTATTTT. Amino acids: CASSFGQSTDTQYF.

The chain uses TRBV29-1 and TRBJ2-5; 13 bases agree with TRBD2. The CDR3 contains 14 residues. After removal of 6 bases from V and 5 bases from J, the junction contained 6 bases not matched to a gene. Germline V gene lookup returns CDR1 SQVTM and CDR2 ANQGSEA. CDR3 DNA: TGCAGCGTGCCACTAGCGGGAGGGGTCGAGACCCAGTACTTC. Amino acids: CSVPLAGGVETQYF.

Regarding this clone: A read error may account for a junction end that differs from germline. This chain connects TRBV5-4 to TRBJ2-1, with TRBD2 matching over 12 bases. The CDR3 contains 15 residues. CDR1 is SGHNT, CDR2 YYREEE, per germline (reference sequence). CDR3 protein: CASRLGTSGFNEQFF. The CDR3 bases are TGTGCCAGCAGATTGGGGACTAGCGGGTTCAATGAGCAGTTCTTC.

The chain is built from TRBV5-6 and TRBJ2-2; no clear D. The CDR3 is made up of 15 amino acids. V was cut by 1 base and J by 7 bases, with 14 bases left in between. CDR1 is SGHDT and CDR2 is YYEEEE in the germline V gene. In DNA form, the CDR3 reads TGTGCCAGCAGCTTGCTGCTCGGCATTGGCGGGGAGCTGTTTTTT. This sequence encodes CASSLLLGIGGELFF.

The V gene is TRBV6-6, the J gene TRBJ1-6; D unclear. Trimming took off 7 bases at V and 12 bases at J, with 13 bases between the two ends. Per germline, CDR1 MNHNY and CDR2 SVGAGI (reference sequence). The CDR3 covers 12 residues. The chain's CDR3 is CASTLYRGPLHF. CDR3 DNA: TGTGCCAGCACTCTATATCGCGGACCCCTCCACTTT.